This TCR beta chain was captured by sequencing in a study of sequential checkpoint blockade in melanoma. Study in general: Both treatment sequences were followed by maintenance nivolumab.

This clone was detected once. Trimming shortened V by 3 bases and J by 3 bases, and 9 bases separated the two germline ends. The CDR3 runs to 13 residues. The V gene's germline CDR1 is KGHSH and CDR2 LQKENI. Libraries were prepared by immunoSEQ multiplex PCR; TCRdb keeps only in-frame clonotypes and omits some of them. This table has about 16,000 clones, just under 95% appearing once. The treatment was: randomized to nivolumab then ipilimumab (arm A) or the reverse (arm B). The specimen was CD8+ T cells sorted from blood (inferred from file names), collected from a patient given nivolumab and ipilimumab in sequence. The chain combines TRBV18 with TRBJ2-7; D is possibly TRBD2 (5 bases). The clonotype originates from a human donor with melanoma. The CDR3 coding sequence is TGTGCCAGCTCACCCTCCGAGGGCTACGAGCAGTACTTC. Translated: CASSPSEGYEQYF.